Presented here are 10 T cell receptor beta chains from one specimen sequenced in a study of CD8+ T cells in alopecia areata. The treatment is: oral pan-JAK inhibitor, 5-10 mg twice daily. cDNA reverse transcribed from extracted RNA served as the sequencing template. The table came from immunoSEQ multiplex PCR; TCRdb's copy has only in-frame clones and leaves some out. Of about 90,000 clones listed, around 47% are singletons. Sample: CD8+ T cells sorted from blood, taken at week 24, from a patient treated with tofacitinib. The receptors come from a human donor with alopecia areata.

CDR3 amino acids: CASSGGVPYEQYF. The CDR3 coding sequence is TGTGCCAGCAGTGGAGGGGTCCCCTACGAGCAGTACTTC. The chain carries TRBV2 and TRBJ2-7; D might be TRBD1 or TRBD2, each matching 5 bases. The CDR3 totals 13 residues. The V gene lost 4 bases and the J gene lost 2 bases, with 9 bases spanning the gap. The germline gives CDR1 SNHLY, CDR2 FYNNEI.

This clone was counted between two and nine times. The chain combines TRBV9 with TRBJ1-1; no clear D gene. Germline CDR1 is SGDLS and CDR2 is YYNGEE. V was clipped by 4 bases and J by 3 bases, with 13 bases between them. This CDR3 has 14 amino acids. CDR3 coding DNA: TGTGCCAGCAGCCCGGCGGGAGGGCACACTGAAGCTTTCTTT. Encoded protein: CASSPAGGHTEAFF.

The rearrangement uses TRBV19 and TRBJ2-7, with 10 bases fitting TRBD2. V gave up 9 bases and J gave up 3 bases; unmatched junction bases: 14. The germline V gene encodes CDR1 LNHDA and CDR2 SQIVND (reference sequence). CDR3 size: 16 residues. CDR3 nucleotides: TGTGCCAGCAAGGCTGGAGCGGGAGGGCCCGGCTACGAGCAGTACTTC. As protein: CASKAGAGGPGYEQYF.

This clone was seen just once. The chain joins TRBV27 to TRBJ2-5; TRBD1 might be the D (6 bases). Germline values: CDR1 MNHEY, CDR2 SMNVEV (reference sequence). The CDR3 is 14 residues long. Deletions cut 3 bases from V and 4 bases from J, with 12 bases between. The CDR3 here is CASSLLQGVETQYF. Here the CDR3 DNA reads TGTGCCAGCAGTTTGTTACAGGGAGTAGAGACCCAGTACTTC.

V is TRBV6-5 and J is TRBJ1-1; TRBD1 is a possible D gene (5 bases). This CDR3 region has 13 residues. Germline V gene sequence: CDR1 MNHEY, CDR2 SVGAGI. Trimming removed 7 bases from V and 3 bases from J, with 12 bases in between. This CDR3 is CASNMGGDTEAFF. DNA for the CDR3: TGTGCCAGCAACATGGGGGGAGACACTGAAGCTTTCTTT.

The chain has TRBV5-1 and TRBJ2-7; D is unresolved. Germline CDR1 reads SGHRS; CDR2 reads YFSETQ. Trimming cost V 0 bases and J 6 bases, with 10 bases left between them. The CDR3 consists of 13 residues. CDR3 protein: CASSLDTVREQYF. The CDR3 nucleotides are TGCGCCAGCAGCTTGGATACGGTCCGCGAGCAGTACTTC.

V is TRBV4-3 and J is TRBJ2-7, with TRBD2 matching over 9 bases. Trimming removed 4 bases from V and 4 bases from J; junction bases left unmatched: 8. There are 15 residues in the CDR3. The germline CDR1 and CDR2 sequences are LGHNA and YSLEER. The CDR3 DNA is TGCGCCAGCAGCCCCGGACTAGCGAGAGATTACGAGCAGTACTTC. This codes for CASSPGLARDYEQYF.

This clone came up a few times. The V gene is TRBV19, the J gene TRBJ1-1, with TRBD1 matching over 8 bases. CDR1 and CDR2 (germline): LNHDA, SQIVND (reference sequence). Trimming took 10 bases from V and 5 from J; bases not matched to a gene: 6. CDR3 length: 12 amino acids. The CDR3 region is CATRTGRTEAFF. The CDR3 DNA reads TGTGCCACACGGACAGGGCGGACTGAAGCTTTCTTT. The variable domain in full, with the rest retrieved from reference TRBV19 and TRBJ1-1, is DGGITQSPKYLFRKEGQNVTLSCEQNLNHDAMYWYRQDPGQGLRLIYYSQIVNDFQKGDIAEGYSVSREKKESFPLTVTSAQKNPTAFYLCATRTGRTEAFFGQGTRLTVV.

The V and J genes are TRBV5-1 and TRBJ1-1; 8 bases align to TRBD1. CDR3 length: 14 amino acids. Losses at the gene ends were 0 bases for V and 4 bases for J; bases not matched to a gene: 2. The germline CDR1 and CDR2 sequences are SGHRS and YFSETQ. The CDR3: CASSLAGQGTEAFF. As DNA, the CDR3 is TGCGCCAGCAGCTTGGCTGGACAGGGCACTGAAGCTTTCTTT.

The J gene is TRBJ1-5, the V gene TRBV6-1; D might be TRBD1 (6 bases). CDR1 and CDR2 from the germline V gene are MNHNS and SASEGT. Trimming removed 5 bases from V and 7 bases from J, with 18 bases in between. The length of the CDR3 is 15 residues. CDR3 sequence (DNA): TGTGCCAGCAGTCCTTGGGACGGAGGGGGACAGCCCCAGCATTTT. It is translated as CASSPWDGGGQPQHF.